These T cell receptor beta chains were read from a single sample in a study of T cell changes during pregnancy in multiple sclerosis. Here immunoSEQ multiplex PCR was the method, and the copy in TCRdb shows in-frame clones only, minus some. Among some 100,000 clones, around 90% were seen once, and the ten largest hold roughly 1.2%. This sample comprised peripheral blood, obtained in the second trimester of pregnancy. The receptors stem from a female donor with multiple sclerosis, enrolled in a pregnancy study. The CDR3 runs from the conserved cysteine through the conserved F or W. D genes are given only for firm matches. For some rows the clone size is stated as once, few or many, or as a class when expanded; others skip it.

CDR3nt: TGCGCCAGCAGCTTATACAGCGGGGGGCCCAGCTCCTACGAGCAGTACTTC
CDR3aa: CASSLYSGGPSSYEQYF
v_gene: TRBV5-1
j_gene: TRBJ2-7
d_gene: TRBD2
abundance: -

CDR3nt: TGTGCCAGCAGCTGGGGGGGCAGGGCCCCAGATACGCAGTATTTT
CDR3aa: CASSWGGRAPDTQYF
v_gene: TRBV7-2
j_gene: TRBJ2-3
d_gene: -
abundance: -

CDR3nt: TGTGCCACCATCGCTCGGACACATTTTTCCTACGAGCAGTACTTC
CDR3aa: CATIARTHFSYEQYF
v_gene: TRBV15
j_gene: TRBJ2-7
d_gene: -
abundance: -

CDR3nt: TGTGCCAGCAGTTTATGGGACAGGGGGATAAATGGCTACACCTTC
CDR3aa: CASSLWDRGINGYTF
v_gene: TRBV27
j_gene: TRBJ1-2
d_gene: TRBD1
abundance: -

CDR3nt: TGTGCCAGCAGCCCCCCTAATCGACAGGGGGCCTCTGGAAACACCATATATTTT
CDR3aa: CASSPPNRQGASGNTIYF
v_gene: TRBV7-9
j_gene: TRBJ1-3
d_gene: TRBD1
abundance: -

CDR3nt: TGTGCCAGCTCACTGGACAGGGGCACGGCTGAAGCTTTCTTT
CDR3aa: CASSLDRGTAEAFF
v_gene: TRBV18
j_gene: TRBJ1-1
d_gene: TRBD1
abundance: -

CDR3nt: TGTGCCAGCAGCGTAGAGGGGGGGGGACTAAACACCGGGGAGCTGTTTTTT
CDR3aa: CASSVEGGGLNTGELFF
v_gene: TRBV9
j_gene: TRBJ2-2
d_gene: -
abundance: -

CDR3nt: TGTGCCAGCAGTCGGACAGGGGGAATAGAGACCCAGTACTTC
CDR3aa: CASSRTGGIETQYF
v_gene: TRBV28
j_gene: TRBJ2-5
d_gene: TRBD1
abundance: once

CDR3nt: TGTGCCAGCAGTGTGACAGTTTCCTACAATGAGCAGTTCTTC
CDR3aa: CASSVTVSYNEQFF
v_gene: TRBV6-1
j_gene: TRBJ2-1
d_gene: -
abundance: -

CDR3nt: TGTGCCAGCAGCTTAGCTAGCGGGGTTCTACAGTTCTTC
CDR3aa: CASSLASGVLQFF
v_gene: TRBV7-9
j_gene: TRBJ2-1
d_gene: TRBD2
abundance: -

CDR3nt: TGTGCCAGCGGGTCCGGGACAGGGGTTGGAAACACCATATATTTT
CDR3aa: CASGSGTGVGNTIYF
v_gene: TRBV5-4
j_gene: TRBJ1-3
d_gene: TRBD1
abundance: -

CDR3nt: TGCAGCGGCCGACTAGCGGGAGTTGGCGCAGATACGCAGTATTTT
CDR3aa: CSGRLAGVGADTQYF
v_gene: TRBV29-1
j_gene: TRBJ2-3
d_gene: TRBD2
abundance: -

CDR3nt: TGTGCCAGTAGTACACAGGGTCCTGAGCAGTTCTTC
CDR3aa: CASSTQGPEQFF
v_gene: TRBV19
j_gene: TRBJ2-1
d_gene: -
abundance: -

CDR3nt: TGTGCCAGCAGCTTATTCGGCGGGAACACCGGGGAGCTGTTTTTT
CDR3aa: CASSLFGGNTGELFF
v_gene: TRBV7-9
j_gene: TRBJ2-2
d_gene: -
abundance: -

CDR3nt: TGTGCCAGCAGTGAAAGGCCCGGTACAGCCTATGGCTACACCTTC
CDR3aa: CASSERPGTAYGYTF
v_gene: TRBV6-1
j_gene: TRBJ1-2
d_gene: -
abundance: once

CDR3nt: TGTGCCAGCAGTGAATCGCGGAGGGACCAGTACTTC
CDR3aa: CASSESRRDQYF
v_gene: TRBV6-1
j_gene: TRBJ2-5
d_gene: -
abundance: -

CDR3nt: TGTGCCATCGCCTCCGAGGGCGGCAATCAGCCCCAGCATTTT
CDR3aa: CAIASEGGNQPQHF
v_gene: TRBV10-3
j_gene: TRBJ1-5
d_gene: -
abundance: -

CDR3nt: TGTGCCAGTAGTGCGCTGGGAGGGGGCAATCAGCCCCAGCATTTT
CDR3aa: CASSALGGGNQPQHF
v_gene: TRBV19
j_gene: TRBJ1-5
d_gene: -
abundance: -

CDR3nt: TGTGCCAGCAGTTTCGGGACAGGGGAAAACATTCAGTACTTC
CDR3aa: CASSFGTGENIQYF
v_gene: TRBV6-5
j_gene: TRBJ2-4
d_gene: TRBD1
abundance: -

CDR3nt: TGTGCCAGCAGCTTGGGGGACAGGGGAGGCTACACCTTC
CDR3aa: CASSLGDRGGYTF
v_gene: TRBV5-6
j_gene: TRBJ1-2
d_gene: TRBD1
abundance: -

CDR3nt: TGTGCCAGCAGCAAAGGACTAGTGAACACAGATACGCAGTATTTT
CDR3aa: CASSKGLVNTDTQYF
v_gene: TRBV6-5
j_gene: TRBJ2-3
d_gene: TRBD2
abundance: -

CDR3nt: TGCGCCAGCAGCTTGGCCGGCGCCGGAGCGGGAAGTCGGAATGAGCAGTTCTTC
CDR3aa: CASSLAGAGAGSRNEQFF
v_gene: TRBV5-1
j_gene: TRBJ2-1
d_gene: TRBD2
abundance: -

CDR3nt: TGTGCCAGCAGCCCCCCCTGGCCATCTCGGGCCTACGAGCAGTACTTC
CDR3aa: CASSPPWPSRAYEQYF
v_gene: TRBV13
j_gene: TRBJ2-7
d_gene: -
abundance: -

CDR3nt: TGTGCCAGTAGTATGGCAGGGGCCACTGAAGCTTTCTTT
CDR3aa: CASSMAGATEAFF
v_gene: TRBV19
j_gene: TRBJ1-1
d_gene: -
abundance: -

CDR3nt: TGCGCCAGCAGCTCGAACAGGGGGCAGGCCACATACGAGCAGTACTTC
CDR3aa: CASSSNRGQATYEQYF
v_gene: TRBV5-1
j_gene: TRBJ2-7
d_gene: TRBD1
abundance: once

CDR3nt: TGTGCCAGCACCGGGGGCCAAGAGACCCAGTACTTC
CDR3aa: CASTGGQETQYF
v_gene: TRBV13
j_gene: TRBJ2-5
d_gene: -
abundance: once

CDR3nt: TGTGCCAGCAGCCCCCGGACTAGCGAGACCCAGTACTTC
CDR3aa: CASSPRTSETQYF
v_gene: TRBV11-2
j_gene: TRBJ2-5
d_gene: TRBD2
abundance: -

CDR3nt: TGTGCCTGGAGTGGTCAGGGGGCTAACTATGGCTACACCTTC
CDR3aa: CAWSGQGANYGYTF
v_gene: TRBV30
j_gene: TRBJ1-2
d_gene: TRBD1
abundance: -

CDR3nt: TGTGCCAGCAGCCGGGACAGTACTAACTATGGCTACACCTTC
CDR3aa: CASSRDSTNYGYTF
v_gene: TRBV5-6
j_gene: TRBJ1-2
d_gene: TRBD1
abundance: -

CDR3nt: TGCAGCGTTGATGGAGGGCACAGCACGAACACCGGGGAGCTGTTTTTT
CDR3aa: CSVDGGHSTNTGELFF
v_gene: TRBV29-1
j_gene: TRBJ2-2
d_gene: -
abundance: -

CDR3nt: TGTGCCAGCTCACTTACAGGGGGCCCCCGAAGTACCGGGGAGCTGTTTTTT
CDR3aa: CASSLTGGPRSTGELFF
v_gene: TRBV18
j_gene: TRBJ2-2
d_gene: TRBD1
abundance: -

CDR3nt: TGTGCCAGCAGCTTAATAACGAAGGGGGAGCAGTACTTC
CDR3aa: CASSLITKGEQYF
v_gene: TRBV11-3
j_gene: TRBJ2-7
d_gene: -
abundance: -